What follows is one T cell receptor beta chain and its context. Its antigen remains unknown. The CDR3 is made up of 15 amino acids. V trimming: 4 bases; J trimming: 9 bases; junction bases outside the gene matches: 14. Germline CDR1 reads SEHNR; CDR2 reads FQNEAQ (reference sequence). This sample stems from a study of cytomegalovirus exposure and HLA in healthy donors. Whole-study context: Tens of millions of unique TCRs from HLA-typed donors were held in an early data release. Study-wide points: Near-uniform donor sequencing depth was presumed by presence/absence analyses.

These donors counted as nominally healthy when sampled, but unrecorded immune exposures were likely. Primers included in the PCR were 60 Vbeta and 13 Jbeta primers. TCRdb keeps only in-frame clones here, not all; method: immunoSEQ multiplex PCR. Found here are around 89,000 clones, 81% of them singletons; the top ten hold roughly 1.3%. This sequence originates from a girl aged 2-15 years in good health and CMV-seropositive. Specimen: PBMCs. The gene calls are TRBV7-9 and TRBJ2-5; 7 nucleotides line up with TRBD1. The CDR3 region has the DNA TGTGCCAGCAGCTCCCGACAGGGCCGGTTGTGGGCCCAGTACTTC. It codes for CASSSRQGRLWAQYF. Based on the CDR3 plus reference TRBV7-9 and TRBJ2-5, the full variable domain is DTGVSQNPRHKITKRGQNVTFRCDPISEHNRLYWYRQTLGQGPEFLTYFQNEAQLEKSRLLSDRFSAERPKGSFSTLEIQRTEQGDSAMYLCASSSRQGRLWAQYFGPGTRLLVL.